A single T cell receptor beta chain is shown here with its context. The target antigen is unknown. Trimming shortened V by 3 bases and J by 0 bases, and 5 bases separated the two germline ends. The CDR3 extends over 13 amino acids. Germline V lookup: CDR1 KGHSH, CDR2 LQKENI. PCR was performed using 60 Vbeta and 13 Jbeta primers. Repertoires were generated with immunoSEQ multiplex PCR, while TCRdb's copy carries only in-frame clones and drops some. The repertoire holds approximately 120,000 clones, with around three quarters as singletons. This record belongs to a study of cytomegalovirus exposure and HLA in healthy donors. Study-level findings and limits: When analyzed later, a missense DCLRE1C variant was found to be linked to TCR beta V- and J-gene trimming.

This TCR came from a woman in her sixties or seventies in good health and CMV-seropositive. The sequencing input was PBMCs. The V gene is TRBV18, the J gene TRBJ1-1, with D unclear. This CDR3 is CASSPGLNTEAFF. CDR3 nucleotides: TGTGCCAGCTCACCCGGGTTGAACACTGAAGCTTTCTTT.